This paragraph covers one TCR beta chain sequence. Its antigen remains unknown. MiXCR, applied by TCRdb to the 5' RACE reads, yields one record per CDR3 protein. The sample yields 450,000 to 700,000 distinct CDR3 sequences, 18% seen once. This specimen belongs to a study of T-cell memory formation after mild COVID-19. Points from the study as a whole: There was no confirmation that second-wave clones peaking on day 37 were SARS-CoV-2 specific. For contracting clones, CD4+ ones sat mainly in CM and EM, CD8+ in EMRA.

V shed 10 bases and J 4 bases; nucleotides not matched to a gene: 10. Germline V CDR1 and CDR2: SGHTA, FQGNSA. This CDR3 region has 14 residues. The specimen sequenced was PBMCs or a T cell subset sorted from them (not recorded which). This clonotype was obtained from an adult woman who had mild COVID-19 (a few samples of this study predate the infection). Cell type and time point are not known. The rearrangement joins TRBV7-2 to TRBJ2-1, with 7 bases aligning to TRBD2. In DNA form, the CDR3 reads TGTGCCACCCAGAAGCCGGGGGGATACAATGAGCAGTTCTTC. Residues: CATQKPGGYNEQFF.